This T cell receptor (beta chain) was identified during a study of blood T cell repertoires in COVID-19. Study-level information: Specimens from acute and convalescent COVID-19 originated in the United States, Italy and Spain. PBMCs, B-cell-depleted T cells, or T cells provided the cDNA or gDNA that made up the material.

In the study's own analysis: How many nucleated cells were present was estimated from reference gene primer amplification. Assay: immunoSEQ multiplex PCR; the TCRdb copy retains only in-frame clones and omits some. That table supplies the V and J calls and clone size; D and trimming were determined from the DNA. The sample lists about 250,000 clones, approximately 89% occurring once. V shed 0 bases and J shed 3 bases, with 19 bases lying between them. Germline V gene data show CDR1 as SGHKS and CDR2 as YYEKEE (reference sequence). This CDR3 is built from 17 residues. This TCR was sampled from a woman aged 60-75 years who had recovered from COVID-19. Input material: peripheral blood. V gene TRBV5-5 combines with J gene TRBJ2-7; maybe TRBD2 (5 bases). CDR3: CASSLAQLSRGLYEQYF. The CDR3 nucleotides read TGTGCCAGCAGCTTGGCACAGCTGAGTCGGGGTCTCTACGAGCAGTACTTC.